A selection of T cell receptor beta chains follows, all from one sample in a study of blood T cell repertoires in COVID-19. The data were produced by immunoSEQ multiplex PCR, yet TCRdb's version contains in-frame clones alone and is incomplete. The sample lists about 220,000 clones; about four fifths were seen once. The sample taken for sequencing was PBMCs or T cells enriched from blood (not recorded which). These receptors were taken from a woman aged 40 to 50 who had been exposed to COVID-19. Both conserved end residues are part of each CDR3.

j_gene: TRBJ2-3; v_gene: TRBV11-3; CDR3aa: CASSLVGQGADTQYF
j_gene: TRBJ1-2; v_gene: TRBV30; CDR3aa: CAWSVGTGTLYGYTF
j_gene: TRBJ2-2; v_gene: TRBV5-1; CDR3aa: CASSSSGGASYGELFF
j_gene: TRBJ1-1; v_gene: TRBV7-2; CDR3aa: CASSFKTGHTEAFF
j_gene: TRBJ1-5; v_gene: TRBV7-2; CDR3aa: CASSPGDRAQPQHF
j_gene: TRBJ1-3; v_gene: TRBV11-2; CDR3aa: CASSLSGLGNTIYF
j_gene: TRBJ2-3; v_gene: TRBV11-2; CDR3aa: CASSFGGGTRPDTQYF
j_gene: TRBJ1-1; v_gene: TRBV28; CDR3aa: CASTLMQGISAFF
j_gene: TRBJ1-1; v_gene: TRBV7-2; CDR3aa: CASTLGYRASTEAFF
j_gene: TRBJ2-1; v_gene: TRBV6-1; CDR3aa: CASSEAGGQGHEQFF
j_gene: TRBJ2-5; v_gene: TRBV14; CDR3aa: CASSSGGLIQYF
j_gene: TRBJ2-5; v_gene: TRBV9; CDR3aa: CASSVAGRGETQYF
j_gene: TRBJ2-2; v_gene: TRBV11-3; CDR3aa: CASSSGAGELFF
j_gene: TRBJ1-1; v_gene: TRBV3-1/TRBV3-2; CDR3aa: CASSPGLPNTEAFF
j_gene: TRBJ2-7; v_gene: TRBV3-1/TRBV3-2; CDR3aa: CASSQEAEQYF
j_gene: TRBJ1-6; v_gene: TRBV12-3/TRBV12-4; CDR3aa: CASRRDGNSPLHF
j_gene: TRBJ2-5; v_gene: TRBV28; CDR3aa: CASSLGDQETQYF
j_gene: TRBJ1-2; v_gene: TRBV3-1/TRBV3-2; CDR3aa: CASSQAGQDNYGYTF
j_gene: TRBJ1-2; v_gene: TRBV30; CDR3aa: CAWSVQGPSEGYTF
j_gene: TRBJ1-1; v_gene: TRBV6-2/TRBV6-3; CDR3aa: CASTPGATNTEAFF
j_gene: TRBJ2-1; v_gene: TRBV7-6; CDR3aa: CASSLAWSGQPYNEQFF
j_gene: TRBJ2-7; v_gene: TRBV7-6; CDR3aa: CASSSPGTGEVEQYF
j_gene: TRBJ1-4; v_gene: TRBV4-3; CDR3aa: CASSQERGGNEKLFF
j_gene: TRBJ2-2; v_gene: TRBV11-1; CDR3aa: CASSRAGGELFF
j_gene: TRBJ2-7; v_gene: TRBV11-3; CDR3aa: CASSNHLQTGGGSGEQYF
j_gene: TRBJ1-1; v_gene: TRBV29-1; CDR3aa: CSVRAQPGTEAFF
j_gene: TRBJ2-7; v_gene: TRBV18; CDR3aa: CASSPDRTEQYF
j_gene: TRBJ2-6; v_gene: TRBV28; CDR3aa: CASGSGGVSSGANVLTF
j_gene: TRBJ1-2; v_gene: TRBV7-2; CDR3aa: CASSFGRFYGYTF
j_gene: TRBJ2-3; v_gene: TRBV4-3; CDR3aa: CASSQGAGGRSTDTQYF
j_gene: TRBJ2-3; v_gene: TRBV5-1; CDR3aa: CASSFLVAGHTDTQYF
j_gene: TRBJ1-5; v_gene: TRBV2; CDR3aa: CASVREFNQPQHF
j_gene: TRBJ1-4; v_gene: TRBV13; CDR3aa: CASSGGQGNEKLFF
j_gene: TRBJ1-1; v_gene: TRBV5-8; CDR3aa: CASSFPRTGLTEAFF
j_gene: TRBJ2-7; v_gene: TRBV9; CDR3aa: CASSVEGTGSYEQYF
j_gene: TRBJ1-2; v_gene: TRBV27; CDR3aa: CASSAGYGYTF
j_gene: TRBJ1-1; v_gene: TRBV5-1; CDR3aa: CASSQNRGSTEAFF
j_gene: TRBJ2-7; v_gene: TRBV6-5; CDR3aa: CASSYFLRDSYEQYF
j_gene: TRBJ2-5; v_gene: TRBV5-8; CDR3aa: CASSFSREETQYF
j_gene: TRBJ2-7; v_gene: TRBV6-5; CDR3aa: CASSLPQGTNEQYF
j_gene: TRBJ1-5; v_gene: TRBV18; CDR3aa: CASSPDRGGNQPQHF
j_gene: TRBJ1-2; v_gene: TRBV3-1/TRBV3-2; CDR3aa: CASSQDRVYYGYTF
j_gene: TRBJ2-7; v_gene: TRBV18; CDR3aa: CASSPRTSGGRSSYEQYF
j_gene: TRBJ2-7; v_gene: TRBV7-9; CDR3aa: CASSLGDTLPREQYF
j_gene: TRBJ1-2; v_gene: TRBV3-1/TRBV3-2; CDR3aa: CASSRQEPNYGYTF
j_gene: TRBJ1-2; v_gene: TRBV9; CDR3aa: CASSVARASNYGYTF
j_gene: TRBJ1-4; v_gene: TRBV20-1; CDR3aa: CSASGRGEKLFF
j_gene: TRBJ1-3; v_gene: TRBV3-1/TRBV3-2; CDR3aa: CASSQDRQGRRNTIYF
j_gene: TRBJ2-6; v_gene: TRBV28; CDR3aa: CASTRGGALPGANVLTF
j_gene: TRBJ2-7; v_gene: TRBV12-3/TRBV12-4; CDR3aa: CASSFSYEQYF
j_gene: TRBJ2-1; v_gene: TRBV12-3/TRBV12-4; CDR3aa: CASSKTGTEEFF